The present TCR beta chain was sequenced within a study of human T cells and chemical hapten exposure. Study-wide context: Subjects had 2% DPC placed on 2 cm by 2 cm of upper inner arm skin for sensitization.

MiXCR, run by TCRdb on the RACE reads, gives a single entry per CDR3 protein. The table has 99,000 or so distinct CDR3 sequences, less than 40% seen once. V lost 6 bases and J lost 9; bases outside the gene matches: 13. The CDR3 contains 14 residues. Time point specified: patch test 3, about 24 weeks after DPC sensitization. Documented treatment: therapeutic diphenylcyclopropenone sensitization with weekly scalp DPC. This clonotype occurred a few times. V usage is TRBV12-3 or TRBV12-4 and J usage is TRBJ2-5; 7 nucleotides match TRBD2. The sequence derives from a man aged 40-49 years with alopecia areata. Some clones in this sample may be carry-over from other donors' samples. The sequenced sample was whole blood, obtained in connection with sensitization to the hapten diphenylcyclopropenone (DPC). CDR3 loop: CASRPRPRSGAQYF. The CDR3 coding sequence is TGTGCCAGCAGACCCCGGCCCCGCAGCGGGGCCCAGTACTTC.